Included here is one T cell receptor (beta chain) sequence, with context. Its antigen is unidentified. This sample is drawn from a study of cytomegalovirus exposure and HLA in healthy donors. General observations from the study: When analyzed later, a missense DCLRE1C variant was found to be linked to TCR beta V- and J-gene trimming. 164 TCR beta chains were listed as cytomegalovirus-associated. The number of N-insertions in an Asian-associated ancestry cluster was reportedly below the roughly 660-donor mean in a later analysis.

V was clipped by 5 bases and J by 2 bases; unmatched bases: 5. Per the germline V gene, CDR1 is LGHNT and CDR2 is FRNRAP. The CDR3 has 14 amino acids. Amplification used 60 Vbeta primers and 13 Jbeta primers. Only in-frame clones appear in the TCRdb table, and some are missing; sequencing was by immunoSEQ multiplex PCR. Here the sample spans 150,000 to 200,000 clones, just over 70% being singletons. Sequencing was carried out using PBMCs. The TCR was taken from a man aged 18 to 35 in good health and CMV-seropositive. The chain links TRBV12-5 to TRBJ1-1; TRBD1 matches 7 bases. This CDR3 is CASGPGTENTEAFF. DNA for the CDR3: TGTGCTAGTGGTCCTGGGACAGAAAACACTGAAGCTTTCTTT.